This TCR beta chain stems from a study of T cell responses to AZD1222 COVID-19 vaccine. The germline gives CDR1 LNHDA, CDR2 SQIVND (reference sequence). Trimming took 4 bases from V and 1 from J; bases not matched to a gene: 9. The CDR3 length is 17 residues. In regard to this clone: Its antigen is still unknown.

Study results and limitations: Researchers report vaccine-associated CD4 TCRs spanning spike, with dominance at 160-218 and 743-854. Sampling that yielded the repertoires occurred only after the peak T cell response.

Assay used: immunoSEQ multiplex PCR; TCRdb lists only in-frame clones, some missing. The sample lists approximately 300,000 clones, almost 95% occurring once. The rearrangement joins TRBV19 to TRBJ2-2; 7 bases line up with TRBD1. This sequence originates from an adult who received the AZD1222 COVID-19 vaccine. The sequences come from peripheral blood, collected 28 days after the second AZD1222 dose. The CDR3 here is CASSTSPRQGNTGELFF. The CDR3 DNA reads TGTGCCAGTAGTACAAGCCCGAGACAGGGGAACACCGGGGAGCTGTTTTTT.